This T cell receptor beta chain was profiled in a study of blood T cell repertoires in COVID-19. On the study more broadly: Italy, Spain and the United States were the sources of the convalescent and acute COVID-19 samples. Sources were T cells, B-cell-depleted T cells, or PBMCs; the material itself was cDNA or gDNA.

Measured with immunoSEQ multiplex PCR; TCRdb has only the in-frame clones, and not every one. The sample carries approximately 160,000 clones, about 86% recorded once. CDR3 length: 14 residues. Trimming took off 1 base at V and 5 bases at J, with 9 bases between the two ends. Germline CDR1 and CDR2: SGHTA and FQGNSA. The sequenced sample consisted of peripheral blood. The chain employs TRBV7-2 and TRBJ2-1; maybe TRBD2 (5 bases). The clonotype comes from a man aged 45 to 65 with active or convalescent COVID-19. In DNA form, the CDR3 reads TGTGCCAGCAGCTTAGGAGGACTGGACAATGAGCAGTTCTTC. Its translation: CASSLGGLDNEQFF.